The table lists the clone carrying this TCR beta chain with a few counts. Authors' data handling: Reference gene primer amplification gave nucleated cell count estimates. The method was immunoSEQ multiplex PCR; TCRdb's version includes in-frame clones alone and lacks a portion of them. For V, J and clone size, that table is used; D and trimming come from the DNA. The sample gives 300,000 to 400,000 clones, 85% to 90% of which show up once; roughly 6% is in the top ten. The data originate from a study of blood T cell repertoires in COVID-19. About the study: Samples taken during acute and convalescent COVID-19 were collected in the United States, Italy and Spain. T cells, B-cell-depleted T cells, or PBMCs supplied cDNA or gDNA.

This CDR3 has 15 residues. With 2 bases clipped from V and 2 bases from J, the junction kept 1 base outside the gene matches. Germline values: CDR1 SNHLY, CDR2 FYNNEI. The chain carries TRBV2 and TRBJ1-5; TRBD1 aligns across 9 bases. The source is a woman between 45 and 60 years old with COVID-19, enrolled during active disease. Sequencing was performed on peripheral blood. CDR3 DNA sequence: TGTGCCAGCAGTGAAAGACAGGGGGGCAATCAGCCCCAGCATTTT. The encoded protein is CASSERQGGNQPQHF. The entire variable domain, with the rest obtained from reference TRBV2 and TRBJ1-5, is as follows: EPEVTQTPSHQVTQMGQEVILRCVPISNHLYFYWYRQILGQKVEFLVSFYNNEISEKSEIFDDQFSVERPDGSNFTLKIRSTKLEDSAMYFCASSERQGGNQPQHFGDGTRLSIL.